These T cell receptor beta chains were read from a single sample in a study of T-cell memory formation after mild COVID-19. Each CDR3 protein is one row after TCRdb ran MiXCR on the 5' RACE reads. The sample lists 300,000 to 400,000 distinct CDR3 sequences; around 21% were seen once. Sequencing was performed on PBMCs or a T cell subset sorted from them (not recorded which). Receptors originate from an adult woman who had mild COVID-19 (a few samples of this study predate the infection). Cell type and time point are not known. CDR3s include the opening cysteine and the closing phenylalanine or tryptophan. D genes are given only for firm matches. Expanded clones get a size class; other rows say once, few or many, or leave the size out.

j_call d_call clone_size v_call cdr3_aa cdr3_nt
TRBJ1-6 - few TRBV5-1 CASSLGQLNSPLHF TGCGCCAGCAGCTTGGGACAGCTTAATTCACCCCTCCACTTT
TRBJ1-5 - once TRBV20-1 CSAEGPWGSQPQHF TGCAGTGCGGAAGGGCCATGGGGAAGTCAGCCCCAGCATTTT
TRBJ1-6 - - TRBV27 CASSFRGLNNSPLHF TGTGCCAGCAGTTTCCGCGGATTGAATAATTCACCCCTCCACTTT
TRBJ2-1 - few TRBV6-2/TRBV6-3 CASSSQGTSYNEQFF TGTGCCAGCAGTTCGCAGGGAACATCCTACAATGAGCAGTTCTTC
TRBJ1-2 - - TRBV4-1 CASSQGTSGYGYTF TGCGCCAGCAGCCAAGGGACGTCGGGCTATGGCTACACCTTC
TRBJ1-1 - few TRBV12-3/TRBV12-4 CASSFRIGEAFF TGTGCCAGCAGTTTCCGGATAGGTGAAGCTTTCTTT
TRBJ1-1 - - TRBV2 CATEGGTEAFF TGTGCCACCGAGGGGGGCACTGAAGCTTTCTTT
TRBJ2-5 TRBD1 few TRBV6-6 CASSYGGQVGQETQYF TGTGCCAGCAGTTATGGAGGACAGGTTGGACAAGAGACCCAGTACTTC
TRBJ2-1 TRBD2 - TRBV7-9 CASSFSGGADEQFF TGTGCCAGCAGCTTTAGCGGGGGGGCGGATGAGCAGTTCTTC
TRBJ2-7 - - TRBV18 CASSPPGLLGQYF TGTGCCAGCTCACCTCCAGGGCTCCTCGGGCAGTACTTC
TRBJ1-1 TRBD1 few TRBV29-1 CSTPMTDRVGTEAFF TGCAGCACACCGATGACTGACAGGGTCGGTACTGAAGCTTTCTTT
TRBJ2-3 TRBD1 many TRBV29-1 CSVVSTGGGADTQYF TGCAGCGTTGTGTCGACAGGGGGTGGTGCAGATACGCAGTATTTT
TRBJ1-1 TRBD1 few TRBV6-5 CASSYSGQGHTEAFF TGTGCCAGCAGTTACTCAGGACAGGGTCACACTGAAGCTTTCTTT
TRBJ2-1 - few TRBV12-3/TRBV12-4 CASSFTGSGYNEQFF TGTGCCAGCAGTTTCACGGGGTCGGGGTACAATGAGCAGTTCTTC
TRBJ2-7 - - TRBV5-4 CASSLAGAPEQYF TGTGCCAGCAGCTTGGCGGGGGCCCCCGAGCAGTACTTC
TRBJ1-1 - - TRBV14 CASSQDSRRARNTEAFF TGTGCCAGCAGCCAAGATTCCCGCAGGGCCCGGAACACTGAAGCTTTCTTT
TRBJ1-1 - few TRBV5-1 CASSPGHGENTEAFF TGCGCCAGCAGCCCCGGACACGGGGAGAACACTGAAGCTTTCTTT
TRBJ2-7 TRBD1 - TRBV10-3 CAISGTGGSYEQYF TGTGCCATCAGTGGGACAGGGGGATCCTACGAGCAGTACTTC
TRBJ2-7 TRBD1 many TRBV4-2 CASSPGTVGYEQYF TGTGCCAGCAGTCCCGGGACAGTCGGTTACGAGCAGTACTTC
TRBJ1-5 TRBD1 few TRBV7-2 CASSGDREQPQHF TGTGCCAGCAGCGGGGACAGGGAACAGCCCCAGCATTTT